The rows below give T cell receptor beta chains drawn from one sample of a study of response to subunit inactivated influenza vaccine. TCRdb re-derived calls from the RT-PCR reads in MiXCR, one entry per CDR3 protein. Of more than 700,000 distinct CDR3 sequences in the sample, about 20% were seen once. The sample here was PBMCs from blood, taken about 5 days after vaccination. The receptors derive from a man aged 45 to 65 who received an inactivated influenza vaccine. Both conserved end residues are trimmed from each CDR3. Fields, in order: V gene, clone size, CDR3 protein. Clone size, where shown, is once, few, many, or a class for clones that have expanded.

TRBV11-2 | NA | ASSLVSAGVAYEQY
TRBV3-1 | few | ASSRTDSGELF
TRBV4-3 | few | ASSQDDRGEGDTQY
TRBV7-2 | few | ASSLNFHEQF
TRBV7-2 | NA | ASSLGRGRVNIQY
TRBV4-2 | NA | ASSQATGRNSPLH
TRBV4-2 | few | ASNTVLGRRLGDTGELF
TRBV7-9 | few | ASSFGTLNTGELF
TRBV30 | NA | AWSAGGALGETQY
TRBV7-2 | many | ASSLARGRDSPLH
TRBV5-1 | NA | ASSSNVGVPQETQY
TRBV12-2 | few | ASRLALSSHSYEQY
TRBV11-2 | NA | ASSPTSGETQY
TRBV18 | NA | ASAPRDRGNEQF
TRBV7-2 | NA | ASSFLPMGTEAF
TRBV4-2 | once | ASSQDHFLTSGSYEQY
TRBV7-2 | NA | ASSLPRSDQF
TRBV27 | NA | ASSPVGADTQY
TRBV12-3/TRBV12-4 | few | ASSFDRAQQY
TRBV6-2/TRBV6-3 | NA | ASSPHGTVLMNTEAF
TRBV18 | NA | ASSLLAGGIYNEQF
TRBV11-2 | NA | ASSLLVSGANVLT
TRBV6-2/TRBV6-3 | NA | ASSYSPELAKNIQY
TRBV9 | NA | ASSVVEGVSYNEQF
TRBV20-1 | NA | SATRPNQETQY
TRBV20-1 | NA | SARDAAVTYEQY
TRBV10-3 | NA | AIRDKTGGETQY
TRBV7-2 | NA | ASSLRLAETGELF
TRBV5-1 | NA | ASSLGAGDTDTQY
TRBV7-2 | NA | ASSFDRSTGEQF